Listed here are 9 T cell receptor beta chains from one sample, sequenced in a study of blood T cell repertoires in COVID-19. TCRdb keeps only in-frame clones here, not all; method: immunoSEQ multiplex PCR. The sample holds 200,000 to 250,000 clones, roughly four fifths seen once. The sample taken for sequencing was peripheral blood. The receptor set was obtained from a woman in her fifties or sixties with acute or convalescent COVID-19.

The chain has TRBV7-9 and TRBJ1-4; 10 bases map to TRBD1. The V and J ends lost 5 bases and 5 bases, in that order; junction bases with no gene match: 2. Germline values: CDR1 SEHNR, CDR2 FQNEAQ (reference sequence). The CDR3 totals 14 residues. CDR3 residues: CASSQGQGNEKLFF. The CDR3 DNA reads TGTGCCAGCAGCCAGGGACAGGGGAATGAAAAACTGTTTTTT.

For the CDR3, the DNA is TGTGCCAGCGGATCGACAGTCTACGAGCAGTACTTC. Amino acids: CASGSTVYEQYF. This chain links TRBV28 with TRBJ2-7; the D gene is possibly TRBD1 (5 bases). The CDR3 is 12 residues long. The germline V gene has CDR1 MDHEN and CDR2 SYDVKM. Deletions cut 8 bases from V and 3 bases from J, with 11 bases between.

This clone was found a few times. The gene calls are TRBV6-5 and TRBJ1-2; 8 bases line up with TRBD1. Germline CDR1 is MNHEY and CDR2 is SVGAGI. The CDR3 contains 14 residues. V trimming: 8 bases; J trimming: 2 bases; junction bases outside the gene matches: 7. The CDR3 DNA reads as TGTGCCAGCGCCGCCCAGGGGGCAAACTATGGCTACACCTTC. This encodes CASAAQGANYGYTF.

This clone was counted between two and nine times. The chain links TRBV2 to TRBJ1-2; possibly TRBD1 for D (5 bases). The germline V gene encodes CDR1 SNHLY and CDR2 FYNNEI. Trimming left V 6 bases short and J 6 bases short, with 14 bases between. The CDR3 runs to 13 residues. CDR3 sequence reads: CASRDDSPDGYTF. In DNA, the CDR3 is TGTGCCAGCAGGGATGACAGCCCTGATGGCTACACCTTC.

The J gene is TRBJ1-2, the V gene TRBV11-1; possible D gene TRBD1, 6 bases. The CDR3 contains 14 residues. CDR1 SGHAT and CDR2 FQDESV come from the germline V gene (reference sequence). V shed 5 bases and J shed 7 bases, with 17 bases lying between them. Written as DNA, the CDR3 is TGTGCCAGCAGCCCCCGTCAGGGGTTTTTTGGCTACACCTTC. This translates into CASSPRQGFFGYTF.

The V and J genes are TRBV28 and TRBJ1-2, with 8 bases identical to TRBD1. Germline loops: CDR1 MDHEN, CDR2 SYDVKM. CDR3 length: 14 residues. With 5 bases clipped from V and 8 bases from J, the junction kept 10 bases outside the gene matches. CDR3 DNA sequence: TGTGCCAGCAGTCCGCCAGGGGGCAGTCTAGGCTACACCTTC. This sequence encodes CASSPPGGSLGYTF.

As DNA, the CDR3 is TGTGCCAGCAGCAGGGACAGCTCGAACACCGGGGAGCTGTTTTTT. Its protein is CASSRDSSNTGELFF. The chain employs TRBV7-3 and TRBJ2-2, with 7 bases that match TRBD1. With V trimmed by 5 bases and J by 0 bases, 3 bases remained unmatched. Germline loops: CDR1 SGHTA, CDR2 FQGTGA. The CDR3 runs 15 residues.

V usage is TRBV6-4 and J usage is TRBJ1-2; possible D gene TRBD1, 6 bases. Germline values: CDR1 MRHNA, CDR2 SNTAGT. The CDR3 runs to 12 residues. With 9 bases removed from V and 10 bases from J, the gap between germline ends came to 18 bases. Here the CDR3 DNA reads TGTGCCAGGGGGGCTACTAGAGGCGACTACACCTTC. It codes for CARGATRGDYTF.

CDR3 protein: CASSQGETGDYEQYF. CDR3 DNA: TGCGCCAGCAGCCAAGGCGAGACAGGGGACTACGAGCAGTACTTC. V gene TRBV4-1 combines with J gene TRBJ2-7; 8 positions agree with TRBD1. Per germline, CDR1 MGHRA and CDR2 YSYEKL. J was trimmed by 3 bases and V by 1 base; bases with no gene match: 5. This CDR3 has 15 residues.